This TCR beta chain was captured by sequencing in a study of CD8 T cells in Susac syndrome. Study-wide findings and caveats: Clonal expansion was not observed in the Susac syndrome CD4+ T cell repertoires.

An input of about 0.5 to 1 ug of RNA was subjected to reverse transcription using random hexamers. Amplification of TCR beta CDR3 spanned 54 Vbeta and 13 Jbeta via immunoSEQ multiplex PCR. One entry per CDR3 protein results from TCRdb running MiXCR on the immunoSEQ multiplex PCR reads. The data contain some 160,000 distinct CDR3 sequences, roughly 94% of them singletons. As to this clonotype: Its antigen is not known.

The CDR3 is 13 amino acids. Germline loops: CDR1 DFQATT, CDR2 SNEGSKA (reference sequence). V was trimmed by 0 bases and J by 2 bases, leaving 7 bases between them. Sequencing was done on a sample of CD4+ T cells from PBMCs. The chain couples TRBV20-1 to TRBJ2-5, with no clear D. The TCR originated in a human donor with Susac syndrome. The CDR3: CSARDVVQETQYF. DNA of the CDR3: TGCAGTGCTAGAGATGTAGTTCAAGAGACCCAGTACTTC.